The entry below gives a single T cell receptor (beta chain) sequence along with its context. No antigen is known for it. The sample belongs to a study of a mutant IDH1 vaccine in newly diagnosed glioma. On the study more broadly: Treated patients had a mean age of about 44 years and a roughly 62% male, about 40% female split. Before enrollment, patients got radiotherapy alone, temozolomide alone, or mostly the combination.

The time point denotes: week 47, end of study. Every vaccination contained 300 ug of the mutant IDH1 20-mer peptide and was paired with topical imiquimod. Across weeks 1, 3, 5, 7, 11, 15, 19 and 23, patients received a vaccination each time, eight in all. Newly diagnosed WHO grade 3 or 4 IDH1-mutant, ATRX-lost astrocytomas were identified in the donors. The CDR3 has 15 amino acids. V lost 2 bases and J lost 8; bases outside the gene matches: 10. From germline, CDR1 is ENHRY and CDR2 SYGVKD. Sequenced by immunoSEQ multiplex PCR; TCRdb stores in-frame clones only, minus some. Found here are about 56,000 clones, about 71% of them singletons; the top ten hold over 4.5%.

The clonotype was recovered from a man between 50 and 59 years old with glioma. The V and J genes are TRBV10-3 and TRBJ1-2, with TRBD1 matching 8 bases. Sequenced here: PBMCs, sampled from a glioma patient whose treatment included an IDH1 peptide vaccine. The CDR3 DNA is TGTGCCATCAGTGAGAGTCAGCAGGGGGCAAAGGGCTACACCTTC. Its translation: CAISESQQGAKGYTF.